Below, one TCR beta chain is given with its context. This clonotype was observed many times. Its specific antigen is unknown. One base away there is no much larger clone; base qualities are not given. These data come from a study of T cells in Graves' hyperthyroidism and ophthalmopathy (dated by TCRdb to between 2018 and 2021). About the full investigation: Peripheral blood samples were taken at the time of initial diagnosis, prior to any treatment. To identify TCR V-J signatures that set the groups apart, the researchers used a discovery cohort of about a hundred patients, made up of approximately 43 with Graves' ophthalmopathy and 57 with stable Graves' hyperthyroidism. An independent validation cohort of about 20 hyperthyroidism patients and about 16 patients who later progressed to ophthalmopathy tested prospective prediction of ophthalmopathy. The 90 or so discovery patients were randomly split 7:3 into training and test sets. Thyroid tissue and blood T-cell repertoires from about six Graves' hyperthyroidism patients were also compared in the study. Following sampling, methimazole starting at 30 mg daily was given to hyperthyroidism patients, and high-dose intravenous methylprednisolone was given to ophthalmopathy patients. TCR Vbeta CDR3 sequencing of approximately 140 peripheral blood samples (roughly 41 ophthalmopathy, about 75 hyperthyroidism and roughly 17 progressor patients) is reported in the paper.

What the study reported, not specific to this receptor: A 13 V-J signature model separated ophthalmopathy from stable hyperthyroidism, with 87.88% sensitivity and 81% to 83% specificity in cross-validation and 80%/75% in testing. During validation, the model predicted progression to ophthalmopathy a median of about 6.3 months ahead of onset, with roughly 65% sensitivity and almost 75% specificity. Most expanded thyroid clonotypes (frequency above 0.001) were also detected in blood, suggesting blood repertoires may reflect thyroid immune responses. No statistical method was used to fix the sample size in advance, and group allocation was not hidden from the investigators.

Moderately to severely active disease, a Clinical Activity Score of at least 3, a NOSPECS grade of at least 4, and a duration under 3 months were present in ophthalmopathy patients. Any patient with an uncontrolled infection, another autoimmune disease, pregnancy or lactation was excluded. Diagnoses were based on clinical symptoms, serum thyroxine and TRAb, thyroid ultrasound and orbital computed tomography. PBMCs were isolated from 7.5 to 10 ml of fresh peripheral blood by Ficoll-Paque density gradient centrifugation. Total RNA was extracted using Trizol reagent, and RNA quality was assessed on an Agilent 2100 Bioanalyzer. TCR beta CDR3 regions were amplified from RNA transcripts. The first round of RT-PCR for the TCR CDR3 was performed with the HTBI primer set and the Qiagen OneStep RT-PCR kit. The libraries were constructed in a second round of multiplex PCR and then size-selected and purified. The libraries were sequenced on an Illumina HiSeq2000 using paired-end 100 bp reads. Per the authors' processing: SOAPnuke was used to process the raw data, with reads discarded if the reads contained adapters or uncalled bases, had a mean Phred below 15, or lacked an exact constant-primer or identifier match. High-quality paired reads were merged using COPE v1.2.5, and each unique nucleotide sequence was defined as a clonotype. MiTCR v1.1 was used to align clonotypes to the IMGT TRBV, TRBD and TRBJ reference segments. Analysis was restricted to V-J combinations with a frequency above 0.0001, which covered 98% to 99.2% of repertoires. A TCS score was defined as the ratio of F50 (clonal expansion) to E x V (chaos), with BLOSUM62-based TCRdist applied between CDR3 peptides within each V-J. Welch's t-statistics and random forest reduced 450 to 600 V-J features to roughly 13, which were used in a naive Bayes classifier (R e1071). TCRdb reprocessing: public reads trimmed at Q25 with fastp, clones called with MiXCR, in-frame beta chains kept. One record per CDR3 amino acid sequence lists the most common genes and DNA. The V and J calls here are based on TCRdb, not the publication. Here the sample has roughly 280,000 distinct CDR3 sequences; about a sixth occur a single time. About 50% of the sample is taken by the ten largest.

This receptor was taken from a woman aged 55-75 years with Graves' ophthalmopathy. Material for sequencing was blood.

The CDR3 corresponds to CASSDNMGDTQYF. The DNA sequence reads TGTGCCAGCAGTGACAACATGGGAGATACGCAGTATTTT. The sequence joins TRBV2 to TRBJ2-3, with no D gene named confidently. V was cut back by 3 bases and J by 5 bases, leaving a gap of 9 bases between them. CDR1 and CDR2, per the germline V gene, are SNHLY and FYNNEI. The CDR3 measures 13 amino acids from cysteine to phenylalanine. Here the CDR3 DNA is all that survives: 39 bases in frame from base 1.